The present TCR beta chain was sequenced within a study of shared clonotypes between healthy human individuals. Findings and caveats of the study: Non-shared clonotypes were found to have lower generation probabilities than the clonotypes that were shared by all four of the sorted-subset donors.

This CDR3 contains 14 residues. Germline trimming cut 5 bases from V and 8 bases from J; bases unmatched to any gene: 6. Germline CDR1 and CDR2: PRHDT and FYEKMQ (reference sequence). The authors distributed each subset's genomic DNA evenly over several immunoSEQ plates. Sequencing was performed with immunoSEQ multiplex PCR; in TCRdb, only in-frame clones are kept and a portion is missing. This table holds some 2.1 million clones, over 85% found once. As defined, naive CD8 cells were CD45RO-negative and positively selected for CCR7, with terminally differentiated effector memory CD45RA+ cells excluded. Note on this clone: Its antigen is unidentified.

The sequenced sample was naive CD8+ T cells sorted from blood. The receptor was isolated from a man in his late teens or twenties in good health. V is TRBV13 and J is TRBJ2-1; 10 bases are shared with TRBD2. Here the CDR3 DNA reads TGTGCCAGCAGCCCATGGACTAGCGGCGATGAGCAGTTCTTC. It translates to CASSPWTSGDEQFF.